A single sample gave rise to the 8 T cell receptor beta chains below, sequenced in a study of Graves' ophthalmopathy and Graves' hyperthyroidism. The authors amplified TCR beta CDR3 regions from RNA transcripts. HTBI primers primed a first-round RT-PCR, and a second-round multiplex PCR followed. TCRdb reprocessed the multiplex PCR reads with MiXCR, giving one entry per CDR3 protein. The sample yields about 1.2 million distinct CDR3 sequences, less than 45% seen once. The source material was peripheral blood or thyroid tissue (not recorded which). The receptors here all came from an adult man with Graves' hyperthyroidism.

This clonotype was found many times. This chain uses TRBV7-8 with TRBJ1-3; D gene uncertain. Per germline, CDR1 SGHVS and CDR2 FQNEAQ. The CDR3 spans 15 residues. V was shortened by 3 bases and J by 0 bases, with 9 bases between the two germline ends. The CDR3 sequence: CASSFQSGSGNTIYF. CDR3 bases: TGTGCCAGCAGCTTCCAGTCAGGCTCTGGAAACACCATATATTTT.

This clonotype was counted between two and nine times. The chain combines TRBV20-1 with TRBJ1-1; TRBD1 aligns across 9 bases. CDR1 is DFQATT and CDR2 is SNEGSKA in the germline V gene (reference sequence). Germline trimming cut 4 bases from V and 1 base from J; bases unmatched to any gene: 7. The CDR3 has 15 amino acids. CDR3 loop: CSATQQGASNTEAFF. CDR3 DNA sequence: TGCAGTGCTACCCAACAGGGGGCGTCGAACACTGAAGCTTTCTTT.

The rearrangement joins TRBV7-6 to TRBJ1-4; TRBD1 matches at 9 bases. Germline CDR1 and CDR2: SGHVS and FNYEAQ. The CDR3 is 16 amino acids. The V segment lost 6 bases and the J segment 4 bases; nucleotides outside the gene matches: 9. The CDR3 region has the DNA TGTGCCAGCAGGCCCTATGGGACAGGGAATAATGAAAAACTGTTTTTT. Translated, it gives CASRPYGTGNNEKLFF.

This chain joins TRBV9 and TRBJ2-2; 7 positions agree with TRBD2. V gave up 3 bases and J gave up 3 bases; unmatched junction bases: 14. Per the germline V gene, CDR1 is SGDLS and CDR2 is YYNGEE. The CDR3 contains 18 residues. DNA of the CDR3: TGTGCCAGCAGCGAATCGGGACGGCTAGCGGTCGACACCGGGGAGCTGTTTTTT. Residues: CASSESGRLAVDTGELFF.

In its sample, this clonotype was seen once. This chain uses TRBV7-6 with TRBJ1-1; D is unresolved. The V and J ends lost 0 bases and 5 bases respectively, with 10 bases between them. The CDR3 spans 14 residues. Per the germline V gene, CDR1 is SGHVS and CDR2 is FNYEAQ. The CDR3 DNA sequence: TGTGCCAGCAGCTTAGCGCCACCCGGGACTGAAGCTTTCTTT. Translating it yields CASSLAPPGTEAFF.

There are many counts of this clonotype. The genes are TRBV6-5 and TRBJ1-1; TRBD1 might be the D (6 bases). The CDR3 loop spans 11 amino acids. The germline gives CDR1 MNHEY, CDR2 SVGAGI. Trimming stripped 8 bases from V and 12 bases from J, with 16 bases between. CDR3 in DNA: TGTGCCAGCGAGTCGAGGAGGGGGTCTTTCTTT. This gives the protein CASESRRGSFF.

This chain joins TRBV10-3 and TRBJ1-5; the D gene is possibly TRBD1 (5 bases). Germline V gene lookup returns CDR1 ENHRY and CDR2 SYGVKD. The V gene lost 10 bases and the J gene lost 1 base, with 8 bases spanning the gap. CDR3 length: 12 amino acids. The CDR3, as DNA: TGTGCCAGGGGGTCGAGCAATCAGCCCCAGCATTTT. Translated: CARGSSNQPQHF.

The V gene is TRBV7-2, the J gene TRBJ2-5, with 14 bases identical to TRBD2. This CDR3 is built from 18 residues. CDR1 SGHTA and CDR2 FQGNSA come from the germline V gene. V lost 6 bases to trimming and J lost 4 bases; unmatched junction nucleotides: 13. Written as DNA, the CDR3 is TGTGCCAGCAGTTTCGAGCCTCCCGGGACTAGCGGGGGAGAGACCCAGTACTTC. Its protein product is CASSFEPPGTSGGETQYF. The full variable domain, in which reference TRBV7-2 and TRBJ2-5 provide the parts outside the CDR3, is GAGVSQSPSNKVTEKGKDVELRCDPISGHTALYWYRQSLGQGLEFLIYFQGNSAPDKSGLPSDRFSAERTGGSVSTLTIQRTQQEDSAVYLCASSFEPPGTSGGETQYFGPGTRLLVL.